This T cell receptor beta chain was sequenced during a study of blood T cell repertoires in COVID-19. Turning to the study itself: Acute-phase and convalescent COVID-19 samples originated in the United States, Italy and Spain.

This CDR3 has 17 amino acids. V was trimmed by 0 bases and J by 1 base, leaving 13 bases between them. Germline V gene lookup returns CDR1 SGDLS and CDR2 YYNGEE. As processed by the authors: Counts of nucleated cells, estimated from reference gene primer amplification, were obtained. The data were produced by immunoSEQ multiplex PCR, yet TCRdb's version contains in-frame clones alone and is incomplete. From that table come the V and J calls and clone size; the DNA was used to work out D and trimming. The sample holds 150,000 or so clones, over 65% seen once. The rearrangement joins TRBV9 to TRBJ2-2; a weak D match, TRBD2 (7 bases). The sequence derives from a man older than 75 with acute or convalescent COVID-19. The sequenced sample consisted of peripheral blood. In DNA form, the CDR3 reads TGTGCCAGCAGCGTAGAGGGGGGGCAGCTGAACACCGGGGAGCTGTTTTTT. Translation gives CASSVEGGQLNTGELFF. The full variable domain, its missing parts supplied by reference TRBV9 and TRBJ2-2, is DSGVTQTPKHLITATGQRVTLRCSPRSGDLSVYWYQQSLDQGLQFLIQYYNGEERAKGNILERFSAQQFPDLHSELNLSSLELGDSALYFCASSVEGGQLNTGELFFGEGSRLTVL.